The 21 T cell receptor beta chains presented below share a single source sample, sequenced in a study of CD8 T cells in ankylosing spondylitis. Study-level results: One TCR beta motif, made up of several highly homologous variants, appeared characteristic of ankylosing spondylitis blood.

A single record per CDR3 protein comes from TCRdb applying MiXCR to the 5' RACE reads. The data show roughly 370,000 distinct CDR3 sequences, 20% to 25% seen once. No cognate antigen is known for these TCRs. Sequencing input: blood, either unsorted or a sorted T cell fraction (not recorded which). These receptors were taken from a male donor with ankylosing spondylitis.

The chain carries TRBV29-1 and TRBJ1-1; D not certain. The germline V gene encodes CDR1 SQVTM and CDR2 ANQGSEA. The CDR3 spans 9 residues. V lost 7 bases, J lost 6 bases, and 6 bases lay in between. This chain's CDR3 is CSGGSEAFF. For the CDR3, the DNA is TGCAGCGGGGGATCTGAAGCTTTCTTT.

The chain has TRBV12-3 or TRBV12-4 and TRBJ2-6; 8 bases are shared with TRBD1. This CDR3 is 17 amino acids long. The V gene end was trimmed by 3 bases and the J gene end by 1 base; junction bases not matched to a gene: 5. CDR3 in DNA: TGTGCCAGCAGTTTTAACAGGGGGAATTCTGGGGCCAACGTCCTGACTTTC. It encodes CASSFNRGNSGANVLTF.

The chain couples TRBV18 to TRBJ1-1, with D hard to call. Germline CDR1 reads KGHSH; CDR2 reads LQKENI. This CDR3 region has 13 residues. V was shortened by 3 bases and J by 0 bases, with 5 bases between the two germline ends. The chain's CDR3 is CASSPAVNTEAFF. The CDR3 DNA reads TGTGCCAGCTCACCGGCAGTGAACACTGAAGCTTTCTTT. The full variable domain, rest sourced from reference TRBV18 and TRBJ1-1, is NAGVMQNPRHLVRRRGQEARLRCSPMKGHSHVYWYRQLPEEGLKFMVYLQKENIIDESGMPKERFSAEFPKEGPSILRIQQVVRGDSAAYFCASSPAVNTEAFFGQGTRLTVV.

CDR3 protein: CASRLQGGYYEQYF. For the CDR3, the DNA is TGTGCCAGCAGGCTCCAAGGGGGTTACTACGAGCAGTACTTC. V and J are TRBV6-1 and TRBJ2-7; a possible D gene is TRBD1 (6 bases). The V end was cut by 6 bases, the J end by 3 bases, with 15 bases between. CDR1 is MNHNS, CDR2 SASEGT, per germline. The CDR3 is 14 amino acids.

V and J are TRBV20-1 and TRBJ1-2; 10 positions match TRBD1. CDR3 length: 15 amino acids. After removal of 5 bases from V and 7 bases from J, the junction contained 13 bases not matched to a gene. Germline CDR1 reads DFQATT; CDR2 reads SNEGSKA (reference sequence). The CDR3 DNA follows: TGCAGTGCTGGGACAGGGGCAAGCTCCTTTGGTGGCTACACCTTC. Residues: CSAGTGASSFGGYTF.

This chain connects TRBV27 to TRBJ2-1; 11 bases match TRBD2. V trimming: 1 base; J trimming: 0 bases; junction bases outside the gene matches: 2. Germline values: CDR1 MNHEY, CDR2 SMNVEV (reference sequence). The CDR3 contains 17 residues. In nucleotides, the CDR3 is TGTGCCAGCAGTTTATATACTAGCGGGGGCTCCTACAATGAGCAGTTCTTC. It yields the protein CASSLYTSGGSYNEQFF.

This clonotype was detected once. The chain employs TRBV6-2 or TRBV6-3 and TRBJ1-5; unclear D gene. V lost 0 bases, J lost 7 bases, and 13 bases lay in between. Germline assignment: CDR1 MNHEY and CDR2 SVGEGT. The CDR3 length is 15 residues. CDR3 sequence (DNA): TGTGCCAGCAGTTACTCGAGTGGGCCGCGCCAGCCCCAGCATTTT. This translates into CASSYSSGPRQPQHF.

This clonotype was counted a few times. This rearrangement joins TRBV3-1 to TRBJ2-1; TRBD2 aligns across 8 bases. The CDR3 has 17 residues. Trimming took 4 bases from V and 3 from J; bases not matched to a gene: 11. Germline V gene data show CDR1 as LGHDT and CDR2 as YNNKEL (reference sequence). The CDR3, as DNA: TGTGCCAGCAGCCGGGAGACGAGCGGGAGTTTCTACAATGAGCAGTTCTTC. This gives the protein CASSRETSGSFYNEQFF.

This clonotype was seen more than once but under ten times. The CDR3 coding sequence is TGCAGTGCCCGGTGGGGAGGCCAAGAGACCCAGTACTTC. Protein: CSARWGGQETQYF. The chain uses TRBV20-1 and TRBJ2-5; the D gene is possibly TRBD2 (6 bases). The CDR3 contains 13 residues. Deletions cut 6 bases from V and 1 base from J, with 12 bases between. The germline V gene has CDR1 DFQATT and CDR2 SNEGSKA (reference sequence).

In its sample, this clonotype was seen many times. The chain couples TRBV20-1 to TRBJ2-1; TRBD2 matches at 9 bases. Germline V gene lookup returns CDR1 DFQATT and CDR2 SNEGSKA (reference sequence). J lost 6 bases, V lost 6 bases, and 9 bases had no gene match. The CDR3 loop spans 14 amino acids. CDR3 sequence (DNA): TGCAGTGCGCCTCCCCCACTAGCGGGCAATGAGCAGTTCTTC. Translating gives CSAPPPLAGNEQFF.

This clonotype came up a few times. The gene calls are TRBV24-1 and TRBJ2-3; 10 bases match TRBD1. The CDR3 has 14 residues. J lost 2 bases, V lost 8 bases, and 3 bases had no gene match. Germline V gene data show CDR1 as KGHDR and CDR2 as SFDVKD. Written as DNA, the CDR3 is TGTGCCACCAACGGGACAGGGGACACAGATACGCAGTATTTT. Amino acids: CATNGTGDTDTQYF.

The chain recombines TRBV2 with TRBJ2-7; D remains ambiguous. Trimming stripped 4 bases from V and 3 bases from J, with 7 bases between. The CDR3 totals 12 residues. From germline, CDR1 is SNHLY and CDR2 FYNNEI. In nucleotides, the CDR3 is TGTGCCAGCAGTGGGCAGGTCTACGAGCAGTACTTC. It is translated as CASSGQVYEQYF. The full variable domain, rest sourced from reference TRBV2 and TRBJ2-7, is EPEVTQTPSHQVTQMGQEVILRCVPISNHLYFYWYRQILGQKVEFLVSFYNNEISEKSEIFDDQFSVERPDGSNFTLKIRSTKLEDSAMYFCASSGQVYEQYFGPGTRLTVT.

The sample holds many counts of this clonotype. The chain carries TRBV6-5 and TRBJ2-7, with TRBD2 as a possible D gene (6 bases). The CDR3 has 15 amino acids. The ends were cut back, 4 bases at V and 2 bases at J, with 15 bases in the middle. Germline CDR1 and CDR2: MNHEY and SVGAGI. The CDR3 DNA reads as TGTGCCAGCAGTTCTGGAGGGCACTCCACCTACGAGCAGTACTTC. Encoded protein: CASSSGGHSTYEQYF.

The CDR3 sequence is CASSQEVYRAHNEQFF. DNA of the CDR3: TGCGCCAGCAGCCAAGAAGTTTACCGAGCCCACAATGAGCAGTTCTTC. The chain links TRBV5-1 to TRBJ2-1; D not certain. V shed 4 bases and J shed 5 bases, with 19 bases lying between them. The CDR3 runs to 16 residues. The germline V gene has CDR1 SGHRS and CDR2 YFSETQ.

This clonotype turned up a few times. The chain employs TRBV28 and TRBJ2-5; possibly TRBD1 for D (6 bases). This CDR3 has 15 residues. CDR1 is MDHEN and CDR2 is SYDVKM in the germline V gene. Trimming left V 6 bases short and J 3 bases short, with 17 bases between. This CDR3 reads CASSPWGHLEETQYF. CDR3 bases: TGTGCCAGCAGCCCCTGGGGACACCTAGAAGAGACCCAGTACTTC.

The chain links TRBV20-1 to TRBJ2-3; 9 bases fit TRBD1. This CDR3 is built from 16 residues. Germline V gene data show CDR1 as DFQATT and CDR2 as SNEGSKA (reference sequence). With V trimmed by 5 bases and J by 2 bases, 11 bases remained unmatched. The CDR3 spells CSAHSPGDRDTDTQYF. CDR3 DNA sequence: TGCAGTGCTCATAGCCCAGGGGACAGGGACACAGATACGCAGTATTTT.

V is TRBV4-1 and J is TRBJ2-4, with D possibly TRBD1 on 6 matching bases. This CDR3 comprises 16 residues. The germline CDR1 and CDR2 sequences are MGHRA and YSYEKL. Trimming pared 0 bases from V and 8 bases from J, leaving 17 bases between. The chain's CDR3 is CASSQEGNRDLDIQYF. In DNA, the CDR3 is TGCGCCAGCAGCCAAGAGGGCAACAGGGACCTGGACATTCAGTACTTC.

V and J are TRBV18 and TRBJ2-7; 9 bases are shared with TRBD1. V shed 3 bases, J shed 7 bases, and the junction held 7 bases outside the gene matches. The CDR3 length is 14 residues. From germline, CDR1 is KGHSH and CDR2 LQKENI. CDR3 residues: CASSPRQGQGEQYF. For the CDR3, the DNA is TGTGCCAGCTCACCTAGACAGGGACAGGGAGAGCAGTACTTC.

The sample holds a few counts of this clonotype. The J gene is TRBJ1-4, the V gene TRBV12-3 or TRBV12-4; D gene ambiguous. The CDR3 consists of 14 residues. Trimming cost V 0 bases and J 6 bases, with 8 bases left between them. CDR3 sequence (DNA): TGTGCCAGCAGTTTAGCAGTTAGTTATGAAAAACTGTTTTTT. Its translation: CASSLAVSYEKLFF.

This clonotype was seen a handful of times. CDR3 residues: CASSLGYYKIWHEQFF. For the CDR3, the DNA is TGCGCCAGCAGCTTGGGATACTACAAGATCTGGCATGAGCAGTTCTTC. This chain joins TRBV5-1 and TRBJ2-1; D not resolved. The length of the CDR3 is 16 residues. The V gene's germline CDR1 is SGHRS and CDR2 YFSETQ. Between the trimmed V and J ends, which lost 0 bases and 8 bases, there was a span of 18 bases.

This rearrangement joins TRBV20-1 to TRBJ1-1, with 7 bases lining up with TRBD1. CDR1 and CDR2 from the germline V gene are DFQATT and SNEGSKA (reference sequence). V shed 7 bases, J shed 4 bases, and the junction held 12 bases outside the gene matches. The CDR3 has 14 residues. The CDR3 here is CSVTRQGFGTEAFF. The CDR3 nucleotides are TGCAGTGTCACGCGACAGGGTTTCGGCACTGAAGCTTTCTTT.